The entry below gives a single TCR beta chain sequence along with its context. Its antigen is unknown. The source of the sample is a study of vaccination effects on CD4 cells after COVID-19. Study overall: All participants had two doses of either the BNT162b2 or mRNA-1273 vaccine.

ViraFEST expansion of antigen-specific CD4+ T cells with viral peptide pools preceded sequencing. Upon completion of roughly ten days in culture, CD4+ T cells were isolated. A positive SARS-CoV-2 PCR test fell between March and December 2020. They grew two million PBMC in each well, adding approximately 10 IU/ml IL-2 and around 10 ug/ml peptides. Clones were sequenced by immunoSEQ multiplex PCR, and TCRdb holds only the in-frame ones, with some missing. The sample records more than 35,000 clones, about 75% being singletons. The CDR3 sequence is 18 residues long. Losses at the gene ends were 5 bases for V and 3 bases for J; bases not matched to a gene: 14. From germline, CDR1 is SEHNR and CDR2 FQNEAQ (reference sequence).

The chain joins TRBV7-9 to TRBJ2-1, with TRBD2 identical over 9 bases. This receptor was identified in a human donor who had a prior SARS-CoV-2 infection. This material consisted of CD4+ T cells from PBMCs cultured with a peptide pool, taken before COVID-19 vaccination. For the CDR3, the DNA is TGTGCCAGCAGCCGCGCGGGGGGGAGGGCTAGCGGCTACAATGAGCAGTTCTTC. Amino acids: CASSRAGGRASGYNEQFF.